A single T cell receptor (beta chain) is shown here with its context. The data were taken from a study of blood T cell repertoires in COVID-19. Study context: COVID-19 samples, acute and convalescent, were from the United States, Italy and Spain. From T cells, B-cell-depleted T cells, or PBMCs came the material, which was cDNA or gDNA.

CDR3 size: 15 residues. Trimming at V came to 2 bases and at J to 5 bases, leaving 9 bases not matched to a gene. Per the germline V gene, CDR1 is SQVTM and CDR2 is ANQGSEA. In the source study's methods: Amplified reference gene primers provided the basis for estimating nucleated cell counts. Method: immunoSEQ multiplex PCR; TCRdb's copy keeps in-frame clones and lacks some. V, J and clone size derive from that table, while D and trimming were established from the DNA sequence. The data hold roughly 220,000 clones, with 80% to 90% observed a single time. The V gene is TRBV29-1, the J gene TRBJ2-3; 8 nucleotides agree with TRBD1. The clonotype comes from an elderly man with acute or convalescent COVID-19. Sequencing was carried out using peripheral blood. In DNA form, the CDR3 reads TGCAGCGTTGAAAGGGCAGGGGGCGTAAAAGATACGCAGTATTTT. This codes for CSVERAGGVKDTQYF.